This T cell receptor beta chain was sequenced for a study of blood T cell repertoires in COVID-19. Produced via immunoSEQ multiplex PCR; TCRdb's table is partial and in-frame only. The sample contains approximately 97,000 clones, 70% to 90% of which appear only once. The CDR3 loop spans 11 amino acids. Germline lookup yields CDR1 SNHLY and CDR2 FYNNEI. V dropped 6 bases and J dropped 6; count of bases not matched to a gene: 0. V and J are TRBV2 and TRBJ2-7; 9 bases align to TRBD1. Input material: peripheral blood. The sequence derives from a human donor in a cohort sampled during active COVID-19. CDR3 region: CASRQGAEQYF. The CDR3 DNA sequence: TGTGCCAGCAGACAGGGGGCCGAGCAGTACTTC.